This TCR beta chain was identified during a study of prognosis after radiotherapy for stage I lung cancer. For the study at large: Radiotherapy: SBRT, 3 to 5 fractions, biologically effective dose at least 100 Gy.

This CDR3 is 13 amino acids long. V was shortened by 3 bases and J by 2 bases, with 7 bases between the two germline ends. Template was genomic DNA; TCR beta CDR3 amplified in two multiplex PCR rounds. First-round PCR used primers specific to each TRBV and TRBJ gene. MiXCR, run by TCRdb on the multiplex PCR reads, gives a single entry per CDR3 protein. In the table there are roughly 25,000 distinct CDR3 sequences, roughly 30% of which are singletons. The chain couples TRBV12-3 or TRBV12-4 to TRBJ1-1; no reliable D call. This receptor was taken from a donor at least 50 years old with non-small cell lung cancer. Sequenced material: PBMCs, taken before or after stereotactic body radiation therapy (not recorded which). Here the CDR3 DNA reads TGTGCCAGCAGTTTTCGGAGTAACACTGAAGCTTTCTTT. Protein sequence: CASSFRSNTEAFF.